The present entry profiles one T cell receptor beta chain with its context. These data come from a study of control samples from healthy donors and cancer patients. Germline V gene sequence: CDR1 MDHEN, CDR2 SYDVKM. V lost 5 bases and J lost 7, with 18 bases in between. The CDR3 covers 16 residues. Profiled with immunoSEQ multiplex PCR; TCRdb holds only in-frame clones, not every one. The table has 130,000 or so clones, 94% seen once. The V call is TRBV28, the J call TRBJ1-6; no clear D gene. This clonotype was sampled from a man aged 35 to 55 in good health. Sequenced sample: blood. The CDR3 spells CASSHTLRGRNSPLHF. CDR3 DNA: TGTGCCAGCAGTCACACACTCAGAGGGCGAAATTCACCCCTCCACTTT.